This is a list of T cell receptor beta chains from one sample in a study of T cell responses to AZD1222 COVID-19 vaccine. Assay: immunoSEQ multiplex PCR; the TCRdb copy retains only in-frame clones and omits some. The sample yields tens of thousands of clones, about 92% seen once. The source material was peripheral blood, sampled 28 days after the second AZD1222 dose. The receptor set was obtained from an adult who received the AZD1222 COVID-19 vaccine. The CDR3 runs from the conserved cysteine through the conserved F or W. Each record gives: J gene, V gene, clone size, D gene, CDR3 DNA, CDR3 protein. D genes are given only for firm matches. Part of the rows lack a size; the others show once, few, many or a class for expanded clones.

TRBJ2-7,TRBV18,.,TRBD2,TGTGCCAGCTCACCAGGGGGGACTAGCCTCAGCGAGCAGTACTTC,CASSPGGTSLSEQYF
TRBJ1-4,TRBV18,.,.,TGTGCCAGCTCACCACTAGGGACACCCAATGAAAAACTGTTTTTT,CASSPLGTPNEKLFF
TRBJ2-2,TRBV27,.,.,TGTGCCAGCAGTTTTCACGAGATAACGAACACCGGGGAGCTGTTTTTT,CASSFHEITNTGELFF
TRBJ2-3,TRBV4-1,.,TRBD2,TGCGCCAGCAGCCTAGAGACTAGCGGGAGGTTCTCAGATACGCAGTATTTT,CASSLETSGRFSDTQYF
TRBJ1-3,TRBV5-4,.,TRBD1,TGTGCCAGCAGCCCCGACAGGGCTGGAAACACCATATATTTT,CASSPDRAGNTIYF
TRBJ1-4,TRBV7-6,.,.,TGTGCCAGCAGCTTAGTGAGGGCCGCTAATGAAAAACTGTTTTTT,CASSLVRAANEKLFF
TRBJ2-2,TRBV11-3,.,TRBD2,TGTGCCAGCAGCTCTTTAGCGGGAGGCACATACGGGGAGCTGTTTTTT,CASSSLAGGTYGELFF
TRBJ2-2,TRBV10-3,.,.,TGTGCCATCACTATAACTACAGGCCCTAACACCGGGGAGCTGTTTTTT,CAITITTGPNTGELFF
TRBJ2-1,TRBV15,.,TRBD2,TGTGCCACCAGCAGAGGGACTAGCTCTCGGTACAATGAGCAGTTCTTC,CATSRGTSSRYNEQFF
TRBJ2-7,TRBV7-2,.,.,TGTGCCAGCAGCTTAGCCGCCAGCGGACGCGGCTACGAGCAGTACTTC,CASSLAASGRGYEQYF
TRBJ1-6,TRBV28,.,.,TGTGCCAGCAGTCCCAGTTCACCCCTCCACTTT,CASSPSSPLHF
TRBJ2-2,TRBV11-2,.,.,TGTGCCAGCAGCCTACTCCAGGGAAACACCGGGGAGCTGTTTTTT,CASSLLQGNTGELFF
TRBJ1-3,TRBV9,once,.,TGTGCCAGCAGCGCACAGGGTTATGGAAACACCATATATTTT,CASSAQGYGNTIYF
TRBJ2-1,TRBV3-1/TRBV3-2,.,.,TGTGCCAGCAGCCAATTCAGGACCCCGAGGCGCCACAATGAGCAGTTCTTC,CASSQFRTPRRHNEQFF
TRBJ1-2,TRBV9,few,TRBD1,TGTGCCAGCAGCGCCGCCGGACAGGAGGCGAACTATGGCTACACCTTC,CASSAAGQEANYGYTF
TRBJ2-5,TRBV12-2,.,.,TGTGCAAGTCGCTTAGGACTAGCGGGAGGGCCCGAAGAGACCCAGTACTTC,CASRLGLAGGPEETQYF
TRBJ2-7,TRBV19,few,.,TGTGCCAGTAGTATTGTAGCGGAGGGGAACTACGAGCAGTACTTC,CASSIVAEGNYEQYF
TRBJ2-1,TRBV3-1/TRBV3-2,once,.,TGTGCCAGCAGCCCCACCAGGGGAGGAAGGAATGAGCAGTTCTTC,CASSPTRGGRNEQFF
TRBJ1-5,TRBV19,.,TRBD1,TGTGCCAGTAGTATTCCACAGGGGTTGATGGCCGATCAGCCCCAGCATTTT,CASSIPQGLMADQPQHF
TRBJ1-1,TRBV18,.,.,TGTGCCAGCTCACCCCCCTCCAGGGGAGGAACTGAAGCTTTCTTT,CASSPPSRGGTEAFF
TRBJ1-2,TRBV2,.,TRBD1,TGTGCCAGCAGGCGGACAGGGGGCGTCGATGGCTACACCTTC,CASRRTGGVDGYTF
TRBJ1-4,TRBV15,.,.,TGTGCCACCAGCAGAGTCAGGTTTCATGCAACTAATGAAAAACTGTTTTTT,CATSRVRFHATNEKLFF
TRBJ2-4,TRBV14,.,.,TGTGCCAGCAGCCAAGTAGTGGGGCTGGGCATTCAGTACTTC,CASSQVVGLGIQYF